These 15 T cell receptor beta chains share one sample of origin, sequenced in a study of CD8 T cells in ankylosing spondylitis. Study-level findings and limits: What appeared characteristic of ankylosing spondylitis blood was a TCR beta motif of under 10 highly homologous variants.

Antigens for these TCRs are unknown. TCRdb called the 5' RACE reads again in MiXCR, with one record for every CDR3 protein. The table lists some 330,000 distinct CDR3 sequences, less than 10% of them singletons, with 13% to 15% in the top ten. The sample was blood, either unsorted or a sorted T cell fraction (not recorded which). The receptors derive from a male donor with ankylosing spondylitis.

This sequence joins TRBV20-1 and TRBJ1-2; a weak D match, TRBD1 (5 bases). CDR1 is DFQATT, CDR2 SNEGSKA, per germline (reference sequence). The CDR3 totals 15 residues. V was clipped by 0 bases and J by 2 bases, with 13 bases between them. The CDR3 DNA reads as TGCAGTGCTAGAGATGGGAGAGGGGCCAACTATGGCTACACCTTC. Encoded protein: CSARDGRGANYGYTF.

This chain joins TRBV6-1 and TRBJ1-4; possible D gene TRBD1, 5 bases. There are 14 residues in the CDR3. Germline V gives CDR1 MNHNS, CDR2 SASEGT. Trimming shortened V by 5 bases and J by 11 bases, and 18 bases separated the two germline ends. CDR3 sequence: CASSRERTGIKLFF. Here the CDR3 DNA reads TGTGCCAGCAGTCGGGAAAGAACAGGAATCAAACTGTTTTTT.

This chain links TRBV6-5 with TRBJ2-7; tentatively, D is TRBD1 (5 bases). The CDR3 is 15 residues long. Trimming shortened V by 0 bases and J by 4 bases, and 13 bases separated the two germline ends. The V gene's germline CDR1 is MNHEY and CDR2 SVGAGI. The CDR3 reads CASSYSSRVKYEQYF. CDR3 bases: TGTGCCAGCAGTTACTCATCCAGGGTGAAATACGAGCAGTACTTC.

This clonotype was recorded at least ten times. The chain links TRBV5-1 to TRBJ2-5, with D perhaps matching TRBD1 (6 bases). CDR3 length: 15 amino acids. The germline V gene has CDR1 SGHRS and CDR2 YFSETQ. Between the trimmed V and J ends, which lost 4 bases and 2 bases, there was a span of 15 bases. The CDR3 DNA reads TGCGCCAGCAGCAACAGACAGGCACAGCAAGAGACCCAGTACTTC. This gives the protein CASSNRQAQQETQYF.

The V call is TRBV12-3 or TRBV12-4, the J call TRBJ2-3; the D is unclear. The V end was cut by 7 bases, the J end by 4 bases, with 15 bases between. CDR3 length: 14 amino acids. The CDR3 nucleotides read TGTGCCAGCACCCTAAGAAGGTTTGCAGATACGCAGTATTTT. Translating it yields CASTLRRFADTQYF.

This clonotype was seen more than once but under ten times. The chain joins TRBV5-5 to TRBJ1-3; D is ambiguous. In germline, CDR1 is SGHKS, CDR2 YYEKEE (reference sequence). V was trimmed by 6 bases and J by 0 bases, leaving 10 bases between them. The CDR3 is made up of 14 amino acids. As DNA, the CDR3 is TGTGCCAGCAAGCCTACAATCTCTGGAAACACCATATATTTT. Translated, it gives CASKPTISGNTIYF. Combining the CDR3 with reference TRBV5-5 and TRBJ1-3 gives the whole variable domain DAGVTQSPTHLIKTRGQQVTLRCSPISGHKSVSWYQQVLGQGPQFIFQYYEKEERGRGNFPDRFSARQFPNYSSELNVNALLLGDSALYLCASKPTISGNTIYFGEGSWLTVV.

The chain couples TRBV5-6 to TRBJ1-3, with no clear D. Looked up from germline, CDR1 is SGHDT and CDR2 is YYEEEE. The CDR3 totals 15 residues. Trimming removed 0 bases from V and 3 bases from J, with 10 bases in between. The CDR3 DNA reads TGTGCCAGCAGCTTGGGAGAGTCCTTTGGAAACACCATATATTTT. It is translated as CASSLGESFGNTIYF. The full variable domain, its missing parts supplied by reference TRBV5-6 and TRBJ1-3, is DAGVTQSPTHLIKTRGQQVTLRCSPKSGHDTVSWYQQALGQGPQFIFQYYEEEERQRGNFPDRFSGHQFPNYSSELNVNALLLGDSALYLCASSLGESFGNTIYFGEGSWLTVV.

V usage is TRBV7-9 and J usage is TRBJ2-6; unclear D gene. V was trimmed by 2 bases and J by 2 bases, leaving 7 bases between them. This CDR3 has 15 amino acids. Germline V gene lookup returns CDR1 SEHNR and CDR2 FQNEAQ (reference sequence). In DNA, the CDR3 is TGTGCCAGCAGCTTAACGCGCCCTGGGGCCAACGTCCTGACTTTC. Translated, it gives CASSLTRPGANVLTF.

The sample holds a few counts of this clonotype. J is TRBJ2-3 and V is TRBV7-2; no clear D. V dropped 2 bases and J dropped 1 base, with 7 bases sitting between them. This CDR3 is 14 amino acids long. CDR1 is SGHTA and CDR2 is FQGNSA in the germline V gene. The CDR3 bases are TGTGCCAGCAGCTTAAACCCCGGCACAGATACGCAGTATTTT. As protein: CASSLNPGTDTQYF.

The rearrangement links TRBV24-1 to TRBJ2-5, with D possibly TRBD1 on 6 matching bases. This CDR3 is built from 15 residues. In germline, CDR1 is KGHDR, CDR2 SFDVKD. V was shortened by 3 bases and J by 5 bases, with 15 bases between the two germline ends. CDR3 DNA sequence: TGTGCCACCAGTGATCCCCGAGGGGGTTTCGAGACCCAGTACTTC. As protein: CATSDPRGGFETQYF.

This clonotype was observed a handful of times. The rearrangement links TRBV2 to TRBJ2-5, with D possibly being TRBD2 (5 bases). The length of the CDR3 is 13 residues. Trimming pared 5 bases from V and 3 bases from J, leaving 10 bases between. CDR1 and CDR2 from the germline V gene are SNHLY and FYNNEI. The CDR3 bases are TGTGCCAGCAGTTTGGACTCGGAAGAGACCCAGTACTTC. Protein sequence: CASSLDSEETQYF. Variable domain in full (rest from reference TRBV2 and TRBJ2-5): EPEVTQTPSHQVTQMGQEVILRCVPISNHLYFYWYRQILGQKVEFLVSFYNNEISEKSEIFDDQFSVERPDGSNFTLKIRSTKLEDSAMYFCASSLDSEETQYFGPGTRLLVL.

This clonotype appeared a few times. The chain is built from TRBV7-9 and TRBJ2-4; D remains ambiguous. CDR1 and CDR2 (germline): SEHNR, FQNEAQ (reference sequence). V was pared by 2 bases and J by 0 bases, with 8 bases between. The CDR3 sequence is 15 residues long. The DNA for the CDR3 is TGTGCCAGCAGCTTAATACGCCTAGCCAAAAACATTCAGTACTTC. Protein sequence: CASSLIRLAKNIQYF.

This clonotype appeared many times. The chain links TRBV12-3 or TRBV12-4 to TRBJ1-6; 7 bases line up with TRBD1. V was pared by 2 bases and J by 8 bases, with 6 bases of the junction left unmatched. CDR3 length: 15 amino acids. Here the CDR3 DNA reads TGTGCCAGCAGTTTATCGACAGGGACCGATTCACCCCTCCACTTT. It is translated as CASSLSTGTDSPLHF.

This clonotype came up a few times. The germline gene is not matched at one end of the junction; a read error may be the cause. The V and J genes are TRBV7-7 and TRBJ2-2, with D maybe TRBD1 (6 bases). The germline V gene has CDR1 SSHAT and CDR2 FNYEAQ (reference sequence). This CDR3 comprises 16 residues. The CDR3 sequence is CASSRLRDTNTGELFF. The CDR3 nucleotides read TGTGCTAGCAGCCGCCTCCGGGACACAAACACCGGGGAGCTGTTTTTT.

CDR3 nucleotides: TGCAGTGCTAGAGGGGCTAGCGGGAGAGGGGTCAAAAACATTCAGTACTTC. Protein sequence: CSARGASGRGVKNIQYF. V and J are TRBV20-1 and TRBJ2-4, with 10 bases fitting TRBD2. The ends lost 1 base at V and 3 bases at J; junction bases unmatched: 9. Germline V gene lookup returns CDR1 DFQATT and CDR2 SNEGSKA (reference sequence). The CDR3 sequence is 17 residues long.